This T cell receptor (beta chain) was obtained from a study of immune characterization of retroperitoneal liposarcoma. TCRdb reanalysed the PCR reads using MiXCR and keeps one entry per CDR3 protein. This table holds roughly 11,000 distinct CDR3 sequences, roughly 53% found once. In its sample, this clonotype was seen once. This CDR3 is 14 amino acids long. Germline values: CDR1 SGHTA, CDR2 FQGNSA. V dropped 0 bases and J dropped 4 bases, with 7 bases sitting between them. The sample consisted of tumor tissue. This chain connects TRBV7-2 to TRBJ2-4; D is possibly TRBD2 (5 bases). This receptor was taken from a female donor with retroperitoneal liposarcoma. The CDR3: CASSLAGAKNIQYF. CDR3 sequence (DNA): TGTGCCAGCAGCTTAGCGGGAGCTAAAAACATTCAGTACTTC.